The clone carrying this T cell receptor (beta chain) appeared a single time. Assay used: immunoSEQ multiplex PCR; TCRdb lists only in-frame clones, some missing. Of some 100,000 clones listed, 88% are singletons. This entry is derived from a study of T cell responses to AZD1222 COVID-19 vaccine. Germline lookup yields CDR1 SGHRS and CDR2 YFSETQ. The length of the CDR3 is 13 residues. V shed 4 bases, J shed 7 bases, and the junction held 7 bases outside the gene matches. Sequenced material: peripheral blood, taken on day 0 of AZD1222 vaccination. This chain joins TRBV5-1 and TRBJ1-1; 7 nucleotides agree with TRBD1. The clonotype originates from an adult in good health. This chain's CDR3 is CASSGTGVGEAFF. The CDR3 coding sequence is TGCGCCAGCAGCGGCACAGGGGTCGGTGAAGCTTTCTTT.